These 24 T cell receptor beta chains originate from one sample sequenced in a study of response to subunit inactivated influenza vaccine. TCRdb passed the RT-PCR reads through MiXCR, listing each CDR3 protein once. The sample lists 500,000 to 600,000 distinct CDR3 sequences, approximately 12% occurring once. This material consisted of PBMCs from blood, taken on the day of vaccination. Receptor source: a man aged 45-60 years who received an inactivated influenza vaccine.

This clonotype was seen at least ten times. The V and J genes are TRBV28 and TRBJ2-7; D gene unclear. CDR1 is MDHEN, CDR2 SYDVKM, per germline. Trimming pared 2 bases from V and 3 bases from J, leaving 8 bases between. The CDR3 contains 13 residues. In DNA, the CDR3 is TGTGCCAGCAGTTTACAGTTAAACTACGAGCAGTACTTC. This gives the protein CASSLQLNYEQYF. Supplemented by reference TRBV28 and TRBJ2-7, the full variable domain reads DVKVTQSSRYLVKRTGEKVFLECVQDMDHENMFWYRQDPGLGLRLIYFSYDVKMKEKGDIPEGYSVSREKKERFSLILESASTNQTSMYLCASSLQLNYEQYFGPGTRLTVT.

This clonotype was seen repeatedly, ten times or more. J is TRBJ1-5 and V is TRBV15; D unclear. The CDR3 runs to 15 residues. With 0 bases removed from V and 4 bases from J, the gap between germline ends came to 10 bases. Per the germline V gene, CDR1 is LNHNV and CDR2 is YYDKDF (reference sequence). As DNA, the CDR3 is TGTGCCACCAGCAGAGATCCCTACAGTAATCAGCCCCAGCATTTT. Translating it yields CATSRDPYSNQPQHF.

A few counts support this clonotype. The junction differs from germline at one of its ends, possibly a read error. The V and J genes are TRBV30 and TRBJ2-7, with unresolved D. Looked up from germline, CDR1 is GTSNPN and CDR2 is SVGIG (reference sequence). This CDR3 is 14 amino acids long. CDR3 in DNA: TGTGCCTGGAGTGTAATGGGGAACTCCCACGAGCAGTACTTC. Translated, it gives CAWSVMGNSHEQYF.

In this sample, this clonotype turned up many times. The rearrangement links TRBV11-2 to TRBJ1-1; D is uncertain. This CDR3 contains 17 residues. V lost 0 bases, J lost 1 base, and 15 bases lay in between. CDR1 is SGHAT and CDR2 is FQNNGV in the germline V gene. In DNA, the CDR3 is TGTGCCAGCAGCTTAGAATTAGGCGGCCGCCAGAACACTGAAGCTTTCTTT. It translates to CASSLELGGRQNTEAFF.

This clonotype was counted between two and nine times. This chain joins TRBV6-1 and TRBJ2-5; the match to TRBD2 covers 9 bases. CDR1 and CDR2 (germline): MNHNS, SASEGT. The CDR3 is 16 residues long. The J segment lost 0 bases and the V segment lost 5 bases, leaving 7 bases of the junction unmatched. CDR3 sequence (DNA): TGTGCCAGCAGTCCATTAGCGGGGGCGTACCAAGAGACCCAGTACTTC. Protein: CASSPLAGAYQETQYF.

This clonotype was recorded a few times. The V and J genes are TRBV20-1 and TRBJ2-7; 9 bases map to TRBD2. The CDR3 sequence is 15 residues long. V lost 2 bases and J lost 5; bases outside the gene matches: 10. From germline, CDR1 is DFQATT and CDR2 SNEGSKA (reference sequence). Here the CDR3 reads CSARITDRGRDEQYF. The CDR3 nucleotides read TGCAGTGCTAGAATTACGGATCGCGGGAGGGACGAGCAGTACTTC.

In its sample, this clonotype was seen a few times. This chain joins TRBV5-8 and TRBJ2-5; 13 nucleotides match TRBD2. The germline V gene has CDR1 SGHTS and CDR2 YDEGEE. The ends lost 8 bases at V and 1 base at J; junction bases unmatched: 8. The CDR3 is made up of 16 amino acids. The CDR3 is CASKRTSGRGQETQYF. The DNA of the CDR3 is TGTGCCAGTAAACGGACTAGCGGGAGAGGCCAAGAGACCCAGTACTTC.

This clonotype was found many times. The genes are TRBV7-9 and TRBJ1-2, with 7 bases lining up with TRBD1. Trimming took 1 base from V and 3 from J; bases not matched to a gene: 2. This CDR3 is built from 14 residues. Germline CDR1 SEHNR, CDR2 FQNEAQ (reference sequence). CDR3 nucleotides: TGTGCCAGCAGCTTAGTGCAGGGGGACTATGGCTACACCTTC. Its protein product is CASSLVQGDYGYTF.

CDR3 loop: CASSLERSWGTGELFF. CDR3 nucleotide sequence: TGCGCCAGCAGCTTGGAGCGGTCCTGGGGCACCGGGGAGCTGTTTTTT. The gene calls are TRBV5-1 and TRBJ2-2; TRBD2 might be the D (5 bases). The CDR3 is made up of 16 amino acids. Germline V gives CDR1 SGHRS, CDR2 YFSETQ. V lost 0 bases to trimming and J lost 4 bases, with 13 bases between them.

This clonotype was detected a few times. This sequence joins TRBV3-1 and TRBJ1-2, with TRBD1 matching 9 bases. The CDR3 runs to 14 residues. The germline V gene encodes CDR1 LGHDT and CDR2 YNNKEL (reference sequence). The V and J ends lost 1 base and 3 bases, in that order; junction bases with no gene match: 0. The CDR3 nucleotides are TGTGCCAGCAGCCAAGGGACAGGGGACTATGGCTACACCTTC. As protein: CASSQGTGDYGYTF.

The V call is TRBV6-5, the J call TRBJ1-1; D gene unclear. From germline, CDR1 is MNHEY and CDR2 SVGAGI. V was pared by 3 bases and J by 4 bases, with 9 bases between. The CDR3 totals 13 residues. CDR3 in DNA: TGTGCCAGCAGTTATCTTTTAGGCACTGAAGCTTTCTTT. Translating gives CASSYLLGTEAFF.

This clonotype appeared a few times. This chain links TRBV10-2 with TRBJ1-6; 9 bases match TRBD1. J lost 8 bases, V lost 6 bases, and 17 bases had no gene match. The CDR3 runs 18 residues. Germline CDR1 reads WSHSY; CDR2 reads SAAADI. The CDR3 here is CASRWGQGENLPHSPLHF. For the CDR3, the DNA is TGCGCCAGCAGGTGGGGACAGGGTGAAAATTTGCCCCATTCACCCCTCCACTTT.

V and J are TRBV7-3 and TRBJ2-5; D is perhaps TRBD2 (6 bases). The CDR3 contains 14 residues. Germline V gives CDR1 SGHTA, CDR2 FQGTGA. V dropped 4 bases and J dropped 1 base, with 10 bases sitting between them. The CDR3 spells CASSSMGGQETQYF. Here the CDR3 DNA reads TGTGCCAGCAGCTCAATGGGGGGCCAAGAGACCCAGTACTTC.

This clonotype has a count of ten or more. V and J are TRBV4-1 and TRBJ1-5; possible D gene TRBD1, 5 bases. Per the germline V gene, CDR1 is MGHRA and CDR2 is YSYEKL. The CDR3 contains 15 residues. V was pared by 4 bases and J by 0 bases, with 10 bases between. Here the CDR3 reads CASSPGFYSNQPQHF. CDR3 nucleotides: TGCGCCAGCAGCCCAGGGTTTTATAGCAATCAGCCCCAGCATTTT.

The chain employs TRBV10-3 and TRBJ2-7; 7 bases line up with TRBD1. This CDR3 is 14 amino acids long. V dropped 0 bases and J dropped 7; count of bases not matched to a gene: 6. Per the germline V gene, CDR1 is ENHRY and CDR2 is SYGVKD. CDR3 region: CAISESGRGSEQYF. CDR3 bases: TGTGCCATCAGTGAGTCTGGCAGGGGGAGTGAGCAGTACTTC.

The chain is built from TRBV5-5 and TRBJ2-7; D could derive from TRBD1 or TRBD2 (5 bases each). V was cut by 0 bases and J by 6 bases, with 10 bases left in between. CDR3 length: 13 residues. Per germline, CDR1 SGHKS and CDR2 YYEKEE (reference sequence). The CDR3 reads CASSLAGTREQYF. CDR3 nucleotides: TGTGCCAGCAGCTTGGCAGGGACGCGCGAGCAGTACTTC.

This clonotype occurred a few times. The V and J genes are TRBV11-2 and TRBJ2-7, with TRBD1 as a possible D gene (5 bases). The CDR3 contains 17 residues. The V end was cut by 0 bases, the J end by 0 bases, with 15 bases between. Germline V gene data show CDR1 as SGHAT and CDR2 as FQNNGV. CDR3 region: CASSLEVGHASSYEQYF. In DNA form, the CDR3 reads TGTGCCAGCAGCTTAGAAGTAGGACACGCGAGCTCCTACGAGCAGTACTTC.

This clonotype was picked up a small number of times. The chain employs TRBV14 and TRBJ2-3; 9 bases line up with TRBD1. Germline V lookup: CDR1 SGHDN, CDR2 FVKESK. The CDR3 is made up of 16 amino acids. The trim removed 2 bases at V and 5 bases at J, leaving 8 bases unmatched. CDR3 residues: CASSQLGQGLQDTQYF. The CDR3, as DNA: TGTGCCAGCAGCCAATTGGGACAGGGCCTTCAAGATACGCAGTATTTT.

The genes are TRBV4-3 and TRBJ2-5; D is perhaps TRBD2 (5 bases). Germline V gene sequence: CDR1 LGHNA, CDR2 YSLEER. This CDR3 spans 14 amino acids. V lost 1 base and J 4 bases, leaving 10 bases between the germline ends. The DNA for the CDR3 is TGCGCCAGCAGCCAAGCGAGGGTGGGAGAGACCCAGTACTTC. Its protein is CASSQARVGETQYF.

The chain employs TRBV2 and TRBJ2-1; no reliable D call. Trimming stripped 9 bases from V and 2 bases from J, with 11 bases between. The V gene's germline CDR1 is SNHLY and CDR2 FYNNEI. The CDR3 contains 13 residues. CDR3 sequence: CARKKDAYNEQFF. In nucleotides, the CDR3 is TGTGCCAGAAAAAAGGACGCCTACAATGAGCAGTTCTTC.

The chain couples TRBV6-1 to TRBJ1-4; possibly TRBD1 for D (5 bases). From germline, CDR1 is MNHNS and CDR2 SASEGT. V was cut by 6 bases and J by 1 base, with 12 bases left in between. This CDR3 region has 15 residues. The CDR3 loop reads CASRDWDGTNEKLFF. CDR3 in DNA: TGTGCCAGCAGAGATTGGGACGGAACTAATGAAAAACTGTTTTTT.

In this sample, this clonotype turned up many times. The chain is built from TRBV29-1 and TRBJ1-2; TRBD1 matches at 9 bases. CDR3 length: 13 amino acids. Germline values: CDR1 SQVTM, CDR2 ANQGSEA. The ends lost 5 bases at V and 8 bases at J; junction bases unmatched: 9. The DNA for the CDR3 is TGCAGCGTTAACCGGGACAGGGCGGGGGGCTACACCTTC. Protein: CSVNRDRAGGYTF.

The chain joins TRBV30 to TRBJ2-2, with 7 bases that match TRBD2. The CDR3 loop spans 15 amino acids. V lost 5 bases, J lost 1 base, and 7 bases stayed unmatched. The germline CDR1 and CDR2 sequences are GTSNPN and SVGIG (reference sequence). This CDR3 reads CAWGLGRGNTGELFF. CDR3 in DNA: TGTGCCTGGGGACTTGGGAGGGGGAACACCGGGGAGCTGTTTTTT. The full variable domain, its missing parts supplied by reference TRBV30 and TRBJ2-2, is SQTIHQWPATLVQPVGSPLSLECTVEGTSNPNLYWYRQAAGRGLQLLFYSVGIGQISSEVPQNLSASRPQDRQFILSSKKLLLSDSGFYLCAWGLGRGNTGELFFGEGSRLTVL.

The CDR3 DNA reads TGCAGTGCTAGAGATGTGGAGATTGAAGCTTTCTTT. It is translated as CSARDVEIEAFF. The chain has TRBV20-1 and TRBJ1-1; D is unresolved. The CDR3 consists of 12 residues. Trimming took 0 bases from V and 7 from J, leaving 9 bases between them. CDR1 and CDR2 from the germline V gene are DFQATT and SNEGSKA (reference sequence).